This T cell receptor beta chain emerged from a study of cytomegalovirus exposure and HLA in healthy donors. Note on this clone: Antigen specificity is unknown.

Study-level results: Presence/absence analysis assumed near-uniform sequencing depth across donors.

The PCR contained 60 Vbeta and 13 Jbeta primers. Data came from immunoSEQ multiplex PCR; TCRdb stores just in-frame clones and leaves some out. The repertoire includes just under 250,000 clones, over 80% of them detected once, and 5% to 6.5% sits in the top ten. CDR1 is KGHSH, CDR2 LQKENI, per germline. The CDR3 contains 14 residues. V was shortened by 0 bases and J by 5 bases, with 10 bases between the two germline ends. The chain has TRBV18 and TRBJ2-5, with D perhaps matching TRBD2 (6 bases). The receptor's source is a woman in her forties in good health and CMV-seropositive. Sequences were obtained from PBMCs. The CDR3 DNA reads TGTGCCAGCTCACCACCCGACGGAGGGGAGACCCAGTACTTC. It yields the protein CASSPPDGGETQYF.